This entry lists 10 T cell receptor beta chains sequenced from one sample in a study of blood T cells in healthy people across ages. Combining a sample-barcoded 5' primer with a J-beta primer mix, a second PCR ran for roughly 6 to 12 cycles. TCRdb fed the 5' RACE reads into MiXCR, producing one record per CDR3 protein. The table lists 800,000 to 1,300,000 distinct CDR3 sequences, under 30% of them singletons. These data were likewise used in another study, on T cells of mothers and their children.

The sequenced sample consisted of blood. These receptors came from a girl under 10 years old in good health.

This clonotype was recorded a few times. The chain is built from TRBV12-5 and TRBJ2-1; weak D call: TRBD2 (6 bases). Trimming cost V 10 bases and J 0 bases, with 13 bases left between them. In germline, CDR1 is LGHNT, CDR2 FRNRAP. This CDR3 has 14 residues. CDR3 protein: CAIGETSSYNEQFF. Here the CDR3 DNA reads TGTGCTATCGGCGAGACTAGCTCCTACAATGAGCAGTTCTTC.

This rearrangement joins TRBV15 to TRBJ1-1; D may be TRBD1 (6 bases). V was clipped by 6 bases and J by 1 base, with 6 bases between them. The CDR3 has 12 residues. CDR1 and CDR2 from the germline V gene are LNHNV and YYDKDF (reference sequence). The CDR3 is CATRGQNTEAFF. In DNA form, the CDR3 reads TGTGCCACCAGGGGACAGAACACTGAAGCTTTCTTT. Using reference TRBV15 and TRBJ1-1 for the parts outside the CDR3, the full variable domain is DAMVIQNPRYQVTQFGKPVTLSCSQTLNHNVMYWYQQKSSQAPKLLFHYYDKDFNNEADTPDNFQSRRPNTSFCFLDIRSPGLGDTAMYLCATRGQNTEAFFGQGTRLTVV.

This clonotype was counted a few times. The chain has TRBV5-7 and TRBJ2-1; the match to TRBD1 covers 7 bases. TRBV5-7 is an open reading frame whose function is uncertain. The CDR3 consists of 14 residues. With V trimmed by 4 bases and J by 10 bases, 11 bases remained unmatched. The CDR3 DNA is TGTGCCAGCAGCCTACAGGGGTTAAGGCGCGAGCAGTTCTTC. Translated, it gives CASSLQGLRREQFF.

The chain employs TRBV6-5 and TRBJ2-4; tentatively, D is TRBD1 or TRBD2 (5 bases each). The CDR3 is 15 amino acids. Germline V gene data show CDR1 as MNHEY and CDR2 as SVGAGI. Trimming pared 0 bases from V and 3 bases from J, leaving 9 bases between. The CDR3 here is CASSYSRGLKNIQYF. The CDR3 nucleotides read TGTGCCAGCAGTTACTCGAGGGGTCTCAAAAACATTCAGTACTTC.

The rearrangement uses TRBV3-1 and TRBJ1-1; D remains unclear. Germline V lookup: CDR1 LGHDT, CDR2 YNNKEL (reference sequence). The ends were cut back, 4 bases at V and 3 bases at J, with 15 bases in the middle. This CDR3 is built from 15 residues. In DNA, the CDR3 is TGTGCCAGCAGCCGAGGACCCCGGCTGGACACTGAAGCTTTCTTT. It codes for CASSRGPRLDTEAFF.

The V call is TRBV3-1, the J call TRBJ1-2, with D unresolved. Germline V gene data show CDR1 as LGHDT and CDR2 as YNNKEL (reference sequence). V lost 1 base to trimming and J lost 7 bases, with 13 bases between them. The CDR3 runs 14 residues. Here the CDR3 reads CASSQGPVGVGYTF. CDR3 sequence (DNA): TGTGCCAGCAGCCAAGGACCCGTCGGGGTTGGCTACACCTTC.

Here the CDR3 DNA reads TGTGCCAGCGTTCTACAGGGGGCGTACACTGAAGCTTTCTTT. Protein: CASVLQGAYTEAFF. The chain uses TRBV2 and TRBJ1-1, with 9 bases aligning to TRBD1. The J segment lost 3 bases and the V segment lost 8 bases, leaving 7 bases of the junction unmatched. This CDR3 is 14 amino acids long. Germline values: CDR1 SNHLY, CDR2 FYNNEI.

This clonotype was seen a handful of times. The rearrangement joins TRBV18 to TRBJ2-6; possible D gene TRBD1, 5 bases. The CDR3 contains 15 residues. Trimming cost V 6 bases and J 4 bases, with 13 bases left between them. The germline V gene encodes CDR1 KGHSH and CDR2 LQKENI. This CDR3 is CASSEQAPGANVLTF. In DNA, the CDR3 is TGTGCCAGCTCGGAACAGGCTCCCGGGGCCAACGTCCTGACTTTC. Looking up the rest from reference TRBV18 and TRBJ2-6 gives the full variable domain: NAGVMQNPRHLVRRRGQEARLRCSPMKGHSHVYWYRQLPEEGLKFMVYLQKENIIDESGMPKERFSAEFPKEGPSILRIQQVVRGDSAAYFCASSEQAPGANVLTFGAGSRLTVL.

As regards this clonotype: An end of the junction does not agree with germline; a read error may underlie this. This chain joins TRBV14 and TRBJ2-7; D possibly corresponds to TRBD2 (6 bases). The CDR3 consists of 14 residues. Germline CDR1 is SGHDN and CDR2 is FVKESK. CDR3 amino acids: CASSLWREQDEQYF. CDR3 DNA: TGCGCCAGCAGTCTGTGGAGGGAACAGGACGAGCAGTACTTC.

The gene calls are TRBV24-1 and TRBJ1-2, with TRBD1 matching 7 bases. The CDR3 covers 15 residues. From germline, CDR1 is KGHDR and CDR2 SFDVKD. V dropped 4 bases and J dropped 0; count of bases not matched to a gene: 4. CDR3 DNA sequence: TGTGCCACCAGTGACGCGACAGGGCCTAACTATGGCTACACCTTC. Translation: CATSDATGPNYGYTF.